These 26 T cell receptor beta chains share one sample of origin, sequenced in a study of T cells expressing NK-cell markers (TCRdb year 2020). Libraries were constructed by 5' RACE. Sequenced on an Illumina HiSeq 2000. TCRdb reprocessed the reads and assigns one entry to each CDR3 protein sequence, leaving out DNA. The sample's records list under 500,000 distinct CDR3 sequences. Of the sample, 7.3% falls within the top ten clones. The sample taken for sequencing was blood T cells: a sorted CD56 or NKG2C T cell subset, CD4+ or CD8+ T cells, or bulk PBMC T cells (not recorded which). The receptors derive from a woman aged 18 to 75 in good health.

The V and J genes are TRBV20-1 and TRBJ1-5; as DNA is missing, the TRBD1 call by TCRdb cannot be tested. The germline V gene has CDR1 DFQATT and CDR2 SNEGSKA (reference sequence). This CDR3 comprises 15 residues. The CDR3 sequence: CSARERLYSNQPQHF.

The V gene is TRBV12-3 or TRBV12-4, the J gene TRBJ2-1. The CDR3 runs 11 residues. The chain's CDR3 is CASSKNNEQFF.

J is TRBJ2-4 and V is TRBV6-6; TCRdb indicates TRBD1, and absent DNA this call remains unverified. This CDR3 contains 13 residues. Germline CDR1 MNHNY, CDR2 SVGAGI (reference sequence). The CDR3 reads CASKDRAKNIQYF.

This chain connects TRBV7-3 to TRBJ2-1; TCRdb proposes TRBD2, but this gene call is untestable without DNA. From germline, CDR1 is SGHTA and CDR2 FQGTGA. The CDR3 extends over 14 amino acids. The CDR3: CASSLTSLAVEQFF.

This clonotype is medium-sized by frequency. The genes are TRBV28 and TRBJ2-1; TCRdb names TRBD1, which stays unverified in the absence of DNA. CDR3 length: 14 residues. Germline CDR1 is MDHEN and CDR2 is SYDVKM. The CDR3 region is CASNRGTFYNEQFF.

The V gene is TRBV10-3, the J gene TRBJ2-5; no DNA is available, so the TRBD1 call from TCRdb remains unchecked. The CDR3 covers 14 residues. Germline V lookup: CDR1 ENHRY, CDR2 SYGVKD. This CDR3 reads CAISEGAQGETQYF.

J is TRBJ1-2 and V is TRBV20-1; TCRdb reports TRBD1, a call that lacks DNA to check it against. Germline V lookup: CDR1 DFQATT, CDR2 SNEGSKA (reference sequence). The CDR3 is 14 amino acids. This chain's CDR3 is CSAYPWTPNYGYTF.

The chain links TRBV4-3 to TRBJ1-3. Germline V CDR1 and CDR2: LGHNA, YSLEER. This CDR3 region has 15 residues. This CDR3 is CASSQNPFSGNTIYF.

The rearrangement uses TRBV6-5 and TRBJ1-1; checking the TCRdb D call of TRBD1 is not possible without DNA. The CDR3 is 14 residues long. Germline CDR1 reads MNHEY; CDR2 reads SVGAGI. The CDR3 region is CASSYDRGMGEAFF.

The V gene is TRBV5-1, the J gene TRBJ2-3; TCRdb names TRBD2, which stays unverified in the absence of DNA. The length of the CDR3 is 15 residues. Germline lookup yields CDR1 SGHRS and CDR2 YFSETQ. CDR3: CASSFGLAGTDTQYF.

The chain joins TRBV7-7 to TRBJ2-1. In germline, CDR1 is SSHAT, CDR2 FNYEAQ (reference sequence). The CDR3 runs to 15 residues. The CDR3 region is CASSFGRLGDNEQFF.

The chain is built from TRBV19 and TRBJ2-1; TCRdb reports TRBD2, a call that lacks DNA to check it against. The CDR3 is 14 amino acids. CDR1 and CDR2 from the germline V gene are LNHDA and SQIVND (reference sequence). The CDR3 loop is CASSAGLADSEQFF.

J is TRBJ2-1 and V is TRBV18. The CDR3 contains 16 residues. Germline V gene lookup returns CDR1 KGHSH and CDR2 LQKENI. The CDR3: CASSPLAGAPQNEQFF.

CDR3 sequence reads: CASSTIIGTGSYEQYF. The chain combines TRBV6-2 or TRBV6-3 with TRBJ2-7; with no DNA, the TCRdb D assignment of TRBD1 cannot be verified. In germline, CDR1 is MNHEY, CDR2 SVGEGT. CDR3 length: 16 amino acids.

This sequence joins TRBV18 and TRBJ2-7; TCRdb outputs TRBD2, but without DNA this stays unchecked. The CDR3 covers 14 residues. Germline CDR1 and CDR2: KGHSH and LQKENI. The CDR3 is CASSLAFTSYEQYF.

V gene TRBV4-1 combines with J gene TRBJ2-1; TCRdb's D call, TRBD2, is unchecked because there is no DNA. Germline CDR1 reads MGHRA; CDR2 reads YSYEKL. CDR3 length: 15 amino acids. This CDR3 is CASRSSGRRVNEQFF.

The chain has TRBV20-1 and TRBJ1-1. Germline assignment: CDR1 DFQATT and CDR2 SNEGSKA (reference sequence). This CDR3 is 13 amino acids long. CDR3 protein: CSARADLNTEAFF.

The CDR3 region is CASMGLRAGQWETQYF. J is TRBJ2-5 and V is TRBV28; TCRdb's D call, TRBD2, is unchecked because there is no DNA. Germline-derived CDR1 and CDR2 are MDHEN and SYDVKM. The CDR3 loop spans 16 amino acids. The full variable domain, its missing parts supplied by reference TRBV28 and TRBJ2-5, is DVKVTQSSRYLVKRTGEKVFLECVQDMDHENMFWYRQDPGLGLRLIYFSYDVKMKEKGDIPEGYSVSREKKERFSLILESASTNQTSMYLCASMGLRAGQWETQYFGPGTRLLVL.

The chain recombines TRBV7-3 with TRBJ1-2. Germline CDR1 is SGHTA and CDR2 is FQGTGA. The CDR3 totals 14 residues. The CDR3 sequence: CASSLMGSGYGYTF.

The CDR3: CASSNLGGSPGELFF. The chain employs TRBV25-1 and TRBJ2-2; the TCRdb call, TRBD2, lacks DNA for checking. The germline gives CDR1 MGHDK, CDR2 SYGVNS. This CDR3 has 15 amino acids.

The chain has TRBV29-1 and TRBJ1-2; TCRdb outputs TRBD1, but without DNA this stays unchecked. This CDR3 has 14 residues. Germline lookup yields CDR1 SQVTM and CDR2 ANQGSEA. Here the CDR3 reads CSVELGQSNYGYTF.

This sequence joins TRBV28 and TRBJ1-1; no DNA is available, so the TRBD1 call from TCRdb remains unchecked. Germline lookup yields CDR1 MDHEN and CDR2 SYDVKM. CDR3 length: 13 residues. CDR3 in amino acids: CASRTTGVTEAFF.

V and J are TRBV15 and TRBJ2-6; the TCRdb D gene call, TRBD1, has no DNA to confirm it. Per the germline V gene, CDR1 is LNHNV and CDR2 is YYDKDF (reference sequence). The CDR3 extends over 16 amino acids. The CDR3 sequence is CATSRGASFGANVLTF. Full variable domain (remainder filled in from reference TRBV15 and TRBJ2-6): DAMVIQNPRYQVTQFGKPVTLSCSQTLNHNVMYWYQQKSSQAPKLLFHYYDKDFNNEADTPDNFQSRRPNTSFCFLDIRSPGLGDTAMYLCATSRGASFGANVLTFGAGSRLTVL.

The chain carries TRBV7-2 and TRBJ1-1; TCRdb gives TRBD1 as the D gene, but with no DNA this cannot be confirmed. CDR1 and CDR2 (germline): SGHTA, FQGNSA. The CDR3 totals 14 residues. CDR3 amino acids: CASSLDRVDTEAFF.

The chain carries TRBV3-1 and TRBJ2-7; TCRdb's D gene call, TRBD1, goes unchecked for lack of DNA. Germline V CDR1 and CDR2: LGHDT, YNNKEL (reference sequence). This CDR3 contains 13 residues. CDR3 residues: CASSPTGNYEQYF.

V and J are TRBV7-2 and TRBJ2-2; TCRdb's D call of TRBD1 is untestable without DNA. Germline lookup yields CDR1 SGHTA and CDR2 FQGNSA. This CDR3 has 14 residues. The CDR3 protein is CASRAGGSTGELFF.